The source of this T cell receptor beta chain is a study of control samples from healthy donors and cancer patients. V lost 3 bases and J lost 13; bases outside the gene matches: 10. Germline-derived CDR1 and CDR2 are MNHNS and SASEGT. The CDR3 loop spans 15 amino acids. Sequenced by immunoSEQ multiplex PCR; TCRdb stores in-frame clones only, minus some. The sample consists of roughly 130,000 clones, roughly 92% of them appearing once. Sequences were obtained from blood. This TCR derives from a man aged 25-40 years in good health. This rearrangement joins TRBV6-1 to TRBJ2-7; 15 positions agree with TRBD2. CDR3 in DNA: TGTGCCAGCAGTGAGATGCGAAGGACTAGCGGGAGGGCCTACTTC. Its protein is CASSEMRRTSGRAYF.